This T cell receptor (beta chain) derives from a study of T-cell memory formation after mild COVID-19. Libraries for TCRalpha and TCRbeta carried sample barcodes and unique molecular identifiers via 5'RACE. TCRdb reanalysed the 5' RACE reads using MiXCR and keeps one entry per CDR3 protein. The sample lists around 300,000 distinct CDR3 sequences, roughly 13% occurring once. As for this clonotype: The antigen is undetermined.

Study-level results: Clones contracting over day 15 to 85 were CD4/CD8 balanced, with later expanders leaning CD4+. Whether second-wave clones peaking at day 37 were SARS-CoV-2 specific went unconfirmed.

The source material was PBMCs or a T cell subset sorted from them (not recorded which). The sequence came from a man aged 18 to 30 who had mild COVID-19 (a few samples of this study predate the infection). Cell type and time point are not known.

The DNA for the CDR3 is TGCGCCAGCACCCGGGACAGGGGGCGCGGAGATACGCAGTATTTT. Protein: CASTRDRGRGDTQYF. V usage is TRBV5-1 and J usage is TRBJ2-3; TRBD1 aligns across 12 bases. The V and J ends lost 6 bases and 5 bases, in that order; junction bases with no gene match: 7. The CDR3 runs to 15 residues. Germline values: CDR1 SGHRS, CDR2 YFSETQ.